The clone carrying this T cell receptor beta chain was detected many times. What it recognizes is unknown. This entry comes from a study of regulatory T cells in long-lasting Graves disease. General study points: When disease was persistent, TRBV28, TRBJ1-2 and TRBJ2-5 were the favored segments.

The time point here: newly diagnosed GD, antithyroid drugs for less than 3 months. RNA from PBMCs was the source of the TCR library. From germline, CDR1 is MDHEN and CDR2 SYDVKM. This CDR3 contains 14 residues. V was trimmed by 8 bases and J by 4 bases, leaving 14 bases between them. Library construction for TCR beta used iRepertoire HTBI primers and Arm-PCR of CDR3 regions. TCRdb re-derived calls from the multiplex PCR reads in MiXCR, one entry per CDR3 protein. The sample holds about 540,000 distinct CDR3 sequences, 13% seen once. The data were also submitted as part of a second study, on T cells in Graves' hyperthyroidism and ophthalmopathy. That publication notes: The TCR CDR3 first-round RT-PCR relied on the HTBI primer set.

The sequence came from a man aged 30 to 39 with Graves disease. The chain recombines TRBV28 with TRBJ1-4; TRBD1 might be the D (5 bases). The specimen was peripheral blood mononuclear cells (PBMCs), collected at new diagnosis, from a patient treated with antithyroid drugs. Here the CDR3 DNA reads TGTGCCAGCCTCCGGGACGGCCATAATGAAAAACTGTTTTTT. Translation: CASLRDGHNEKLFF.